Following are 17 T cell receptor beta chains from one sample sequenced in a study of identifying expanded T cells in peripheral blood. Generated by immunoSEQ multiplex PCR, the TCRdb table keeps only in-frame clones and is missing some. The table records tens of thousands of clones, roughly 84% of them present only once. Input material: blood. These TCRs come from a person aged 18-70 years in good health.

This clone came up once. The chain links TRBV5-4 to TRBJ2-7, with TRBD2 as a possible D gene (6 bases). V lost 0 bases and J 1 base, leaving 20 bases between the germline ends. Germline V gene lookup returns CDR1 SGHNT and CDR2 YYREEE (reference sequence). The CDR3 length is 18 residues. For the CDR3, the DNA is TGTGCCAGCAGCTTGGTTCGTGGGGGAGGCCCGCCATCCTACGAGCAGTACTTC. As protein: CASSLVRGGGPPSYEQYF.

The chain joins TRBV27 to TRBJ1-5, with no clear D. V shed 4 bases and J shed 3 bases, with 7 bases lying between them. The germline V gene has CDR1 MNHEY and CDR2 SMNVEV (reference sequence). There are 13 residues in the CDR3. The CDR3 spells CASSYRDNQPQHF. CDR3 nucleotides: TGTGCCAGCAGTTACAGAGACAATCAGCCCCAGCATTTT.

The rearrangement links TRBV11-3 to TRBJ2-2, with D uncertain. The V end lost 1 base, the J end lost 1 base, and 4 bases lay between the germline ends. The CDR3 is made up of 14 amino acids. Looked up from germline, CDR1 is SGHNT and CDR2 is YENEEA. CDR3 nucleotides: TGTGCCAGCAGCTTAGGCGAGAACACCGGGGAGCTGTTTTTT. Protein: CASSLGENTGELFF.

This chain uses TRBV18 with TRBJ2-1; possible D gene TRBD1, 5 bases. V gave up 2 bases and J gave up 5 bases, with 16 bases separating them. Germline loops: CDR1 KGHSH, CDR2 LQKENI. The CDR3 extends over 16 amino acids. The CDR3 DNA follows: TGTGCCAGCTCACCATGGGGTGTTGAGACAGACAATGAGCAGTTCTTC. Translation gives CASSPWGVETDNEQFF.

The chain couples TRBV5-1 to TRBJ1-3; 7 bases are shared with TRBD1. The CDR3 sequence is 15 residues long. Germline V gene sequence: CDR1 SGHRS, CDR2 YFSETQ. V shed 4 bases, J shed 0 bases, and the junction held 4 bases outside the gene matches. This chain's CDR3 is CASSKGGDSGNTIYF. DNA for the CDR3: TGCGCCAGCAGCAAAGGGGGCGACTCTGGAAACACCATATATTTT.

The genes are TRBV11-2 and TRBJ2-7; the match to TRBD1 covers 7 bases. Germline V gives CDR1 SGHAT, CDR2 FQNNGV. With 1 base clipped from V and 3 bases from J, the junction kept 6 bases outside the gene matches. This CDR3 has 15 residues. CDR3 sequence: CASSLVPRDSYEQYF. In DNA, the CDR3 is TGTGCCAGCAGCTTAGTCCCTCGGGACAGCTACGAGCAGTACTTC.

The chain has TRBV6-5 and TRBJ1-4; D gene uncertain. CDR3 length: 14 residues. The V gene's germline CDR1 is MNHEY and CDR2 SVGAGI. V dropped 7 bases and J dropped 4 bases, with 13 bases sitting between them. CDR3 amino acids: CASTLLAFNEKLFF. The CDR3 nucleotides are TGTGCCAGCACCTTACTAGCGTTTAATGAAAAACTGTTTTTT.

The chain has TRBV18 and TRBJ1-5; D gene ambiguous. V was pared by 1 base and J by 5 bases, with 12 bases between. The CDR3 consists of 15 residues. The germline V gene has CDR1 KGHSH and CDR2 LQKENI. This CDR3 reads CASSPLTGRDQPQHF. The CDR3 DNA reads as TGTGCCAGCTCACCACTAACCGGAAGGGATCAGCCCCAGCATTTT. The full variable domain, its missing parts supplied by reference TRBV18 and TRBJ1-5, is NAGVMQNPRHLVRRRGQEARLRCSPMKGHSHVYWYRQLPEEGLKFMVYLQKENIIDESGMPKERFSAEFPKEGPSILRIQQVVRGDSAAYFCASSPLTGRDQPQHFGDGTRLSIL.

This clone was found a few times. The chain carries TRBV6-5 and TRBJ2-7; D not certain. CDR3 length: 14 amino acids. Germline CDR1 reads MNHEY; CDR2 reads SVGAGI. V was trimmed by 6 bases and J by 0 bases, leaving 12 bases between them. In nucleotides, the CDR3 is TGTGCCAGCAGGGGAACAGCCGACTCCTACGAGCAGTACTTC. Its protein product is CASRGTADSYEQYF.

The chain links TRBV5-1 to TRBJ1-1, with TRBD1 identical over 8 bases. Germline values: CDR1 SGHRS, CDR2 YFSETQ. This CDR3 region has 13 residues. V shed 5 bases and J 4 bases; nucleotides not matched to a gene: 4. The CDR3 loop reads CASRSQGATEAFF. CDR3 coding DNA: TGCGCCAGCAGGTCCCAGGGGGCCACTGAAGCTTTCTTT.

The V call is TRBV14, the J call TRBJ1-3; D remains unclear. The CDR3 extends over 15 amino acids. CDR1 SGHDN and CDR2 FVKESK come from the germline V gene. V was pared by 1 base and J by 0 bases, with 7 bases between. The CDR3 region has the DNA TGTGCCAGCAGCCAAGGGTACATCTCTGGAAACACCATATATTTT. Residues: CASSQGYISGNTIYF.

The chain links TRBV20-1 to TRBJ1-2; no clear D. Germline lookup yields CDR1 DFQATT and CDR2 SNEGSKA (reference sequence). The CDR3 sequence is 11 residues long. The CDR3 nucleotides are TGCCTTGGTGCGGGTTTCTATGGCTACACCTTC. Protein sequence: CLGAGFYGYTF.

The chain uses TRBV7-3 and TRBJ1-2, with D unresolved. CDR1 is SGHTA and CDR2 is FQGTGA in the germline V gene. Trimming stripped 6 bases from V and 4 bases from J, with 15 bases between. This CDR3 is 14 amino acids long. The CDR3 sequence is CASRKDGSTYGYTF. The DNA for the CDR3 is TGTGCCAGCAGGAAGGACGGTAGTACCTATGGCTACACCTTC.

CDR3 DNA: TGTGCCAGTAGTGCGGACGTTCAAGAGACCCAGTACTTC. It yields the protein CASSADVQETQYF. The chain employs TRBV19 and TRBJ2-5; D uncertain. CDR1 LNHDA and CDR2 SQIVND come from the germline V gene (reference sequence). The CDR3 is 13 amino acids. The V end was cut by 5 bases, the J end by 2 bases, with 9 bases between.

The chain has TRBV7-2 and TRBJ2-1; D may be TRBD2 (6 bases). V was cut by 1 base and J by 4 bases, with 17 bases left in between. Germline V gene lookup returns CDR1 SGHTA and CDR2 FQGNSA. The CDR3 has 17 residues. The CDR3 reads CASSLVVLAGGYNEQFF. Written as DNA, the CDR3 is TGTGCCAGCAGCTTAGTGGTTCTCGCCGGGGGTTACAATGAGCAGTTCTTC.

V is TRBV2 and J is TRBJ1-1; maybe TRBD1 (6 bases). The V and J ends lost 2 bases and 3 bases respectively, with 10 bases between them. CDR3 length equals 14 residues. The germline CDR1 and CDR2 sequences are SNHLY and FYNNEI. CDR3 protein: CASSEMRGDTEAFF. CDR3 nucleotide sequence: TGTGCCAGCAGTGAAATGAGGGGGGACACTGAAGCTTTCTTT.

For the CDR3, the DNA is TGTGCCAGCAGCGTTGCGGGGACAGGTCAAGAGACCCAGTACTTC. Encoded protein: CASSVAGTGQETQYF. The rearrangement uses TRBV9 and TRBJ2-5; 8 bases line up with TRBD1. V shed 2 bases and J 2 bases; nucleotides not matched to a gene: 5. Germline V gene sequence: CDR1 SGDLS, CDR2 YYNGEE. CDR3 length equals 15 residues.